The source of this T cell receptor (beta chain) is a study of CD8+ T cells in alopecia areata (dated by TCRdb to the late 2010s). About the investigation overall: The study used high-throughput TCRbeta sequencing to examine T cell clonal expansion in alopecia areata, in both the C3H/HeJ mouse model and human patients. Clonality in the scalp was compared among normal scalp (n=4), patchy alopecia areata scalp (n=8), and alopecia totalis/universalis scalp (n=8). Scalp tissue and sorted CD4+ and CD8+ peripheral blood T cells from patchy and totalis/universalis alopecia areata patients and from healthy controls were covered by human TCRbeta sequencing. RNA was extracted with the PAXgene miRNA kit for fixed scalp, the miRNeasy kit for PBMCs, and the RNeasy kit for mouse skin. immunoSEQ multiplex PCR using 35 Vbeta forward primers and 13 Jbeta reverse primers was used to amplify TCRbeta CDR3 regions. General conclusions and limits of the study: Resident alphabeta T cells in normal human skin are also sequenced, complicating scalp TCR repertoire analysis, unlike mouse skin dominated by gammadelta T cells. Compared with mice, TCR sequences shared between patients were less clear, possibly partly because of HLA diversity across the patient population. Compared with normal scalp, lesional scalp, particularly in alopecia totalis/universalis, had higher clonality and more expanded CD8+ clones, which suggests antigenic drive.

This clone was found a few times. Its antigen is still unknown. Base qualities are missing; no much larger clone stands one base away. The library was generated by the immunoSEQ multiplex PCR assay. RNA was extracted from all samples and reverse transcribed into cDNA as template for TCR sequencing. SuperScript III was used for first-strand cDNA synthesis, primed with a 2:1 mix of oligo-dT and random hexamers. Amplification bias was assessed with a synthetic immune receptor repertoire, and residual bias was removed computationally. On the study's bioinformatics: Raw reads were preprocessed for error removal, and CDR3 was defined according to IMGT conventions as running from the conserved cysteine to phenylalanine. To get clonality, Shannon entropy was normalized by log2 of the number of productive unique TCRs and the result was subtracted from 1. Scalp TCRbeta sequences were cross-referenced with sorted blood CD4 and CD8 repertoires so that the CD4 or CD8 identity of scalp clones could be inferred. Held by TCRdb, this immuneACCESS table contains in-frame sequences only and omits some clones. Under half of the omission traces to an unresolved V gene where checked; the cause of the rest is unknown. Clonal size and the V and J genes are those of that table, whereas D and trimming came from the DNA. This sample holds some 200,000 clones; roughly three fifths were observed only once. The ten most abundant clones make up around 5.1% of the sample.

The CDR3 holds 14 amino acids from the cysteine to the phenylalanine. The only DNA kept is the CDR3, 42 bases in frame from the first base. Per the germline V gene, MNHEY is the CDR1 and SVGAGI is the CDR2. The germline ends are 14 bases apart after V is trimmed by 4 bases and J by 5 bases. PBMCs were isolated by density centrifugation and stained for CD3, CD4 and CD8, and CD4+ and CD8+ T cells were sorted on a FACSAria. Scalp biopsies and blood samples were provided by unaffected controls. The source material was CD8+ T cells sorted from blood. This receptor was taken from a human donor in good health. In this chain, TRBV6-5 is recombined with TRBJ2-5; D gene: possibly TRBD2, on 7 matching bases. The sequenced DNA: TGTGCCAGCAGTTCCCTCGGGGGGCCCGAGACCCAGTACTTC. It encodes CASSSLGGPETQYF.